This T cell receptor (beta chain) is from a study of cytomegalovirus exposure and HLA in healthy donors. Primers for the PCR totalled 60 Vbeta and 13 Jbeta. TCRdb's copy holds only in-frame clones and misses some; the assay was immunoSEQ multiplex PCR. Of 150,000 to 200,000 clones in the sample, roughly 80% are singletons; the top ten hold about 7.7%. J gave up 4 bases and V 5 bases, and 4 bases lay outside the gene matches. The CDR3 consists of 13 residues. Germline V lookup: CDR1 MNHNS, CDR2 SASEGT. Sequencing was performed on PBMCs. This TCR was recovered from a woman between 40 and 55 years old in good health and CMV-seropositive. The chain recombines TRBV6-1 with TRBJ2-7; 8 bases fit TRBD2. The CDR3 coding sequence is TGTGCCAGCAGTTATAGCGGGAAGTACGAGCAGTACTTC. Translating gives CASSYSGKYEQYF.